The present TCR beta chain was sequenced within a study of blood T cell repertoires in COVID-19. Some clones are missing from TCRdb's copy, which holds only in-frame ones; the method was immunoSEQ multiplex PCR. Here the sample spans roughly 140,000 clones, around 85% being singletons. The CDR3 extends over 14 amino acids. Germline CDR1 is SGHTA and CDR2 is FQGNSA. Germline trimming cut 4 bases from V and 5 bases from J; bases unmatched to any gene: 2. Sequenced input: peripheral blood. The chain joins TRBV7-2 to TRBJ1-4; TRBD1 aligns across 9 bases. This receptor was obtained from a woman aged 70-85 years with acute or convalescent COVID-19. In DNA, the CDR3 is TGTGCCAGCAGCTCGACAGGGGGAAATGAAAAACTGTTTTTT. It encodes CASSSTGGNEKLFF.